The 21 T cell receptor beta chains below come from one sample, sequenced in a study of radiation and T cells in renal cell carcinoma. Sequencing used immunoSEQ multiplex PCR; TCRdb keeps in-frame clones, though not all of them. The top ten clones hold 10% to 15% of a sample with about 150,000 clones, approximately 90% of them seen once. Documented time point: blood 2 weeks post-SBRT. Treatment denoted: 15 Gy SBRT to primary tumor, nephrectomy 4 weeks later. Here the sequenced sample was blood, taken from a patient whose treatment included radiotherapy and nephrectomy. The receptors stem from a woman between 50 and 59 years old with renal cell carcinoma.

A few counts support this clone. This sequence joins TRBV6-1 and TRBJ2-3, with no clear D. Germline CDR1 is MNHNS and CDR2 is SASEGT. The CDR3 is 12 amino acids. Trimming took off 8 bases at V and 5 bases at J, with 11 bases between the two ends. The CDR3 loop is CASLGFGDTQYF. The CDR3 DNA sequence: TGTGCCAGCCTAGGGTTCGGAGATACGCAGTATTTT.

The chain joins TRBV6-6 to TRBJ2-3, with 13 bases fitting TRBD2. The CDR3 extends over 16 amino acids. The trim removed 2 bases at V and 1 base at J, leaving 0 bases unmatched. CDR1 and CDR2 (germline): MNHNY, SVGAGI (reference sequence). CDR3 amino acids: CASSYGLAGGTDTQYF. The CDR3 DNA reads as TGTGCCAGCAGTTACGGACTAGCGGGGGGCACAGATACGCAGTATTTT.

The rearrangement uses TRBV14 and TRBJ1-2; tentative D call: TRBD1 (6 bases). Germline values: CDR1 SGHDN, CDR2 FVKESK. V shed 4 bases and J shed 8 bases, with 23 bases lying between them. The length of the CDR3 is 16 residues. CDR3 protein: CASSPWTSQPTGGYTF. The CDR3 DNA reads as TGTGCCAGCAGCCCCTGGACCTCCCAGCCTACAGGGGGCTACACCTTC.

V usage is TRBV11-2 and J usage is TRBJ2-5; the match to TRBD1 covers 7 bases. CDR3 length: 15 amino acids. V gave up 5 bases and J gave up 4 bases; unmatched junction bases: 10. Germline V gene sequence: CDR1 SGHAT, CDR2 FQNNGV. For the CDR3, the DNA is TGTGCCAGCAGCCCGCGACAGGGTCATATAGAGACCCAGTACTTC. It yields the protein CASSPRQGHIETQYF.

The gene calls are TRBV29-1 and TRBJ2-5, with D maybe TRBD2 (6 bases). The CDR3 loop spans 14 amino acids. Per the germline V gene, CDR1 is SQVTM and CDR2 is ANQGSEA. V was shortened by 6 bases and J by 2 bases, with 16 bases between the two germline ends. The CDR3 here is CSVAPEGLQETQYF. The CDR3, as DNA: TGCAGCGTGGCCCCGGAGGGGCTTCAAGAGACCCAGTACTTC.

The chain carries TRBV6-1 and TRBJ1-2; D gene uncertain. Germline CDR1 and CDR2: MNHNS and SASEGT. The CDR3 is 14 amino acids. Trimming took 1 base from V and 0 from J, leaving 6 bases between them. The CDR3 is CASSEGPANYGYTF. CDR3 in DNA: TGTGCCAGCAGTGAAGGGCCAGCTAACTATGGCTACACCTTC.

V gene TRBV7-2 combines with J gene TRBJ2-7; maybe TRBD2 (6 bases). Looked up from germline, CDR1 is SGHTA and CDR2 is FQGNSA. The V end was cut by 5 bases, the J end by 0 bases, with 11 bases between. The CDR3 covers 14 residues. The CDR3 coding sequence is TGTGCCAGCAGCCTGGGGAGGATCTCCTACGAGCAGTACTTC. It specifies CASSLGRISYEQYF.

The gene calls are TRBV5-4 and TRBJ2-1; TRBD2 matches 11 bases. V lost 0 bases and J lost 4; bases outside the gene matches: 0. Germline loops: CDR1 SGHNT, CDR2 YYREEE (reference sequence). This CDR3 is built from 15 residues. This chain's CDR3 is CASSLVAGGYNEQFF. The CDR3 coding sequence is TGTGCCAGCAGCTTGGTAGCGGGGGGGTACAATGAGCAGTTCTTC. Based on the CDR3 plus reference TRBV5-4 and TRBJ2-1, the full variable domain is ETGVTQSPTHLIKTRGQQVTLRCSSQSGHNTVSWYQQALGQGPQFIFQYYREEENGRGNFPPRFSGLQFPNYSSELNVNALELDDSALYLCASSLVAGGYNEQFFGPGTRLTVL.

In its sample, this clone was seen once. The V and J genes are TRBV7-8 and TRBJ2-2, with 11 bases identical to TRBD2. This CDR3 is built from 16 residues. The J segment lost 6 bases and the V segment lost 5 bases, leaving 8 bases of the junction unmatched. Germline V CDR1 and CDR2: SGHVS, FQNEAQ. The CDR3 is CASSILAGGSAGELFF. The CDR3 DNA follows: TGTGCCAGCAGCATCCTAGCGGGGGGAAGTGCCGGGGAGCTGTTTTTT.

This clone was observed a single time. The rearrangement links TRBV20-1 to TRBJ2-1; no clear D. From germline, CDR1 is DFQATT and CDR2 SNEGSKA (reference sequence). The germline V and J ends were trimmed by 3 bases and 4 bases, with 4 bases remaining between them. The CDR3 length is 11 residues. The CDR3 spells CSASVYNEQFF. The DNA of the CDR3 is TGCAGTGCTAGTGTTTACAATGAGCAGTTCTTC.

This chain joins TRBV14 and TRBJ1-2; 8 bases agree with TRBD1. The CDR3 extends over 15 amino acids. The germline V gene has CDR1 SGHDN and CDR2 FVKESK. J gave up 8 bases and V 1 base, and 9 bases lay outside the gene matches. CDR3 DNA sequence: TGTGCCAGCAGCCAAGTCGGCAGGGGGCTACAAGGCTACACCTTC. It translates to CASSQVGRGLQGYTF.

J is TRBJ1-1 and V is TRBV6-5; D not resolved. The V gene lost 6 bases and the J gene lost 5 bases, with 7 bases spanning the gap. The CDR3 has 11 amino acids. Germline values: CDR1 MNHEY, CDR2 SVGAGI. In DNA form, the CDR3 reads TGTGCCAGCAGCCGCGCAACTGAAGCTTTCTTT. This sequence encodes CASSRATEAFF.

The chain carries TRBV18 and TRBJ1-1; D possibly corresponds to TRBD1 (5 bases). V lost 3 bases and J lost 3, with 14 bases in between. Germline V gene sequence: CDR1 KGHSH, CDR2 LQKENI. This CDR3 is 15 amino acids long. CDR3 sequence: CASSPGGTGYTEAFF. The CDR3 nucleotides read TGTGCCAGCTCACCTGGAGGAACAGGATACACTGAAGCTTTCTTT.

V gene TRBV2 combines with J gene TRBJ2-2; D ambiguous. Germline CDR1 and CDR2: SNHLY and FYNNEI. Trimming cost V 7 bases and J 4 bases, with 16 bases left between them. CDR3 size: 15 residues. CDR3 region: CASTVGPGLTGELFF. The CDR3 DNA reads TGTGCCAGCACCGTAGGGCCCGGGCTCACCGGGGAGCTGTTTTTT.

The chain couples TRBV9 to TRBJ2-5; weak D call: TRBD2 (5 bases). The CDR3 consists of 14 residues. Trimming stripped 0 bases from V and 4 bases from J, with 10 bases between. Germline CDR1 and CDR2: SGDLS and YYNGEE. The DNA of the CDR3 is TGTGCCAGCAGCGTAGGTTCGGAGGCAGAGACCCAGTACTTC. Translation gives CASSVGSEAETQYF.

The chain is built from TRBV10-3 and TRBJ2-7; D gene uncertain. Germline V gives CDR1 ENHRY, CDR2 SYGVKD. Deletions cut 3 bases from V and 4 bases from J, with 19 bases between. CDR3 size: 16 residues. In DNA, the CDR3 is TGTGCCATCAGTGACCCAGGCTCTATTGCCTCGTACGAGCAGTACTTC. This encodes CAISDPGSIASYEQYF.

This chain links TRBV6-5 with TRBJ1-1; possibly TRBD1 for D (6 bases). The V and J ends lost 8 bases and 4 bases respectively, with 20 bases between them. CDR1 is MNHEY and CDR2 is SVGAGI in the germline V gene. The CDR3 consists of 15 residues. The CDR3 DNA sequence: TGTGCCAGCGCATACAGGGAGGATAGTTCCACTGAAGCTTTCTTT. Translated, it gives CASAYREDSSTEAFF.

V is TRBV11-3 and J is TRBJ2-3; D is perhaps TRBD2 (6 bases). The germline V and J ends were trimmed by 4 bases and 7 bases, with 12 bases remaining between them. CDR1 and CDR2 (germline): SGHNT, YENEEA. The CDR3 consists of 13 residues. In DNA form, the CDR3 reads TGTGCCAGCAGCTGGGTGGCGGGGAATACGCAGTATTTT. This sequence encodes CASSWVAGNTQYF.

This clone occurred a few times. This chain connects TRBV2 to TRBJ1-1; no firm D call. The CDR3 is 15 residues long. The germline gives CDR1 SNHLY, CDR2 FYNNEI. V gave up 1 base and J gave up 0 bases, with 9 bases separating them. The CDR3 here is CASSEVRRMNTEAFF. The CDR3 DNA reads as TGTGCCAGCAGTGAAGTTCGGAGAATGAACACTGAAGCTTTCTTT.

The chain combines TRBV14 with TRBJ1-2; 8 bases align to TRBD1. Germline CDR1 reads SGHDN; CDR2 reads FVKESK. Losses at the gene ends were 4 bases for V and 3 bases for J; bases not matched to a gene: 7. The CDR3 extends over 15 amino acids. The CDR3 protein is CASSPRGLLDYGYTF. For the CDR3, the DNA is TGTGCCAGCAGCCCCAGGGGGCTGCTGGACTATGGCTACACCTTC. Variable domain in full (rest from reference TRBV14 and TRBJ1-2): EAGVTQFPSHSVIEKGQTVTLRCDPISGHDNLYWYRRVMGKEIKFLLHFVKESKQDESGMPNNRFLAERTGGTYSTLKVQPAELEDSGVYFCASSPRGLLDYGYTFGSGTRLTVV.

The CDR3 loop reads CASRERGRTDTQYF. Here the CDR3 DNA reads TGTGCCAGTAGGGAGCGGGGTCGCACAGATACGCAGTATTTT. V is TRBV19 and J is TRBJ2-3; 7 nucleotides align to TRBD2. The ends lost 6 bases at V and 1 base at J; junction bases unmatched: 4. CDR1 is LNHDA and CDR2 is SQIVND in the germline V gene (reference sequence). CDR3 size: 14 residues.